Listed below are T cell receptor beta chains from one sample, sequenced in a study of blood T cell repertoires in COVID-19. The method was immunoSEQ multiplex PCR; TCRdb's version includes in-frame clones alone and lacks a portion of them. Counted here are around 130,000 clones, about 85% occurring once; the ten biggest clones make up around 9.8%. Sequences were obtained from peripheral blood. The receptor set was obtained from a man aged 35 to 55 with active or convalescent COVID-19. The CDR3 runs from the conserved cysteine through the conserved F or W. The order of the fields is D gene, clone size, J gene, V gene, CDR3 DNA, CDR3 protein. A D gene is named only where the DNA matches it firmly. The listing skips clone size in some rows; elsewhere it reads once, few, many or a size class.

D: .
size: .
J: TRBJ1-6
V: TRBV6-5
DNA: TGTGCCAGCAGTTACTCGATCCTTCGGAATTCACCCCTCCACTTT
CDR3: CASSYSILRNSPLHF

D: TRBD2
size: .
J: TRBJ2-7
V: TRBV2
DNA: TGTGCCAGCATAGCGGGGGCCAGTCGCGAGCAGTACTTC
CDR3: CASIAGASREQYF

D: .
size: .
J: TRBJ1-5
V: TRBV6-5
DNA: TGTGCCAGCAGTTACTCGGGTGGGGGGAATCAGCCCCAGCATTTT
CDR3: CASSYSGGGNQPQHF

D: TRBD1
size: .
J: TRBJ1-6
V: TRBV5-1
DNA: TGCGCCAGCAGCCAAACAGGGGATCGTGGTTCACCCCTCCACTTT
CDR3: CASSQTGDRGSPLHF

D: .
size: once
J: TRBJ2-3
V: TRBV3-1/TRBV3-2
DNA: TGTGCCAGCAGCCAGGGAGGGGGAGATACGCAGTATTTT
CDR3: CASSQGGGDTQYF

D: .
size: .
J: TRBJ1-1
V: TRBV7-2
DNA: TGTGCCAGCAGCTTTGTGGGGGGGCTTGGTGCCACTGAAGCTTTCTTT
CDR3: CASSFVGGLGATEAFF

D: TRBD1
size: .
J: TRBJ1-6
V: TRBV9
DNA: TGTGCCAGCAGCTGGGGGACAGGAGCTGAGGGTGATAATTCACCCCTCCACTTT
CDR3: CASSWGTGAEGDNSPLHF

D: .
size: .
J: TRBJ2-7
V: TRBV2
DNA: TGTGCCAGCAGTGGCCCTTCAGGGTTGCCCTACGAGCAGTACTTC
CDR3: CASSGPSGLPYEQYF

D: .
size: .
J: TRBJ1-2
V: TRBV19
DNA: TGTGCCAGTAGATCCCAGAGGTTTACTAACTATGGCTACACCTTC
CDR3: CASRSQRFTNYGYTF

D: TRBD1
size: .
J: TRBJ2-3
V: TRBV5-1
DNA: TGCGCCAGCAGCTCCGGACAGGGGTCAGATACGCAGTATTTT
CDR3: CASSSGQGSDTQYF

D: TRBD1
size: once
J: TRBJ1-2
V: TRBV7-9
DNA: TGTGCCAGCAGCTTAGATGGGACAGGGACGGATGGCTACACCTTC
CDR3: CASSLDGTGTDGYTF

D: TRBD2
size: .
J: TRBJ2-3
V: TRBV19
DNA: TGTGCCAGTAGTTTGGGACTAGCGAGTGCTTCTAGCACAGATACGCAGTATTTT
CDR3: CASSLGLASASSTDTQYF

D: .
size: once
J: TRBJ2-1
V: TRBV4-2
DNA: TGTGCCAGCAGCCAAGATACGGTGGAGGGTTACAATGAGCAGTTCTTC
CDR3: CASSQDTVEGYNEQFF

D: .
size: .
J: TRBJ2-1
V: TRBV4-2
DNA: TGTGCCAGCAGCCCTCAAGAGGATTACAATGAGCAGTTCTTC
CDR3: CASSPQEDYNEQFF

D: TRBD1
size: .
J: TRBJ2-7
V: TRBV12-3/TRBV12-4
DNA: TGTGCCAGCAGGGTGACAGGGGGCTACGAGCAGTACTTC
CDR3: CASRVTGGYEQYF

D: .
size: .
J: TRBJ2-7
V: TRBV29-1
DNA: TGCAGCGTTGAAGGGGAGGGGGCCTACGAGCAGTACTTC
CDR3: CSVEGEGAYEQYF

D: TRBD1
size: .
J: TRBJ2-4
V: TRBV5-4
DNA: TGTGCCAGCAGCGTGACAGGGGGCAAAAACATTCAGTACTTC
CDR3: CASSVTGGKNIQYF

D: .
size: .
J: TRBJ1-5
V: TRBV24-1
DNA: TGTGCCACCAGTGATCTCCCGGTTGCGGGGAATCAGCCCCAGCATTTT
CDR3: CATSDLPVAGNQPQHF

D: TRBD2
size: .
J: TRBJ2-3
V: TRBV19
DNA: TGTGCCAGTAGTATAGAAGCGGGGGGGCCCATGTATACGCAGTATTTT
CDR3: CASSIEAGGPMYTQYF

D: TRBD2
size: .
J: TRBJ2-7
V: TRBV7-2
DNA: TGTGCCAGCAGCGAGACTAGCGGGGGCGCTCCCTACGAGCAGTACTTC
CDR3: CASSETSGGAPYEQYF

D: .
size: .
J: TRBJ2-5
V: TRBV2
DNA: TGTGCCAGCAGTGAAGCTGCGGGAAGAGAGACCCAGTACTTC
CDR3: CASSEAAGRETQYF

D: TRBD1
size: .
J: TRBJ1-2
V: TRBV11-2
DNA: TGTGCCAGCAGAAATCCGGGACAGGGAAACTATGGCTACACCTTC
CDR3: CASRNPGQGNYGYTF

D: .
size: once
J: TRBJ2-1
V: TRBV21-1
DNA: TGTGCCAGCAGCTCACCCGTCAGAGGCGAGAACAATGAGCAGTTCTTC
CDR3: CASSSPVRGENNEQFF

D: .
size: once
J: TRBJ2-2
V: TRBV27
DNA: TGTGCCAGCTGTCGAGGTGGGACTAACACCGGGGAGCTGTTTTTT
CDR3: CASCRGGTNTGELFF

D: .
size: .
J: TRBJ2-1
V: TRBV2
DNA: TGTGCCAGCCTCCGGGGGAGCTCCTACAATGAGCAGTTCTTC
CDR3: CASLRGSSYNEQFF

D: .
size: .
J: TRBJ1-1
V: TRBV30
DNA: TGTGCCTTCACGAGGGATCCGAACACTGAAGCTTTCTTT
CDR3: CAFTRDPNTEAFF

D: .
size: .
J: TRBJ1-4
V: TRBV27
DNA: TGTGCCAGCAGTCCTCGCCCCGGCGGGGGTGAAAAACTGTTTTTT
CDR3: CASSPRPGGGEKLFF

D: .
size: .
J: TRBJ2-1
V: TRBV7-2
DNA: TGTGCCAGCAGCCCCCCCGCGGGGTTTTACAATGAGCAGTTCTTC
CDR3: CASSPPAGFYNEQFF